A single sample gave rise to the 7 T cell receptor beta chains below, sequenced in a study of shared clonotypes between healthy human individuals. The naive CD8 population came from CD45RO-negative cells selected for CCR7, without terminally differentiated effector memory CD45RA+ cells. Data came from immunoSEQ multiplex PCR; TCRdb stores just in-frame clones and leaves some out. This table holds around 580,000 clones, 98% found once. The sequencing input was naive CD8+ T cells sorted from blood. The receptors were sampled from a man in his thirties or forties in good health.

The chain combines TRBV30 with TRBJ1-4, with D possibly TRBD1 on 6 matching bases. V gave up 4 bases and J gave up 11 bases, with 23 bases separating them. This CDR3 region has 15 residues. The germline CDR1 and CDR2 sequences are GTSNPN and SVGIG (reference sequence). CDR3 loop: CAWNDGGQGEAKLFF. The CDR3 DNA reads TGTGCCTGGAATGACGGGGGCCAAGGGGAGGCCAAACTGTTTTTT.

This rearrangement joins TRBV15 to TRBJ2-7; 10 bases match TRBD1. The CDR3 runs 14 residues. CDR1 and CDR2 from the germline V gene are LNHNV and YYDKDF (reference sequence). The V and J ends lost 5 bases and 2 bases, in that order; junction bases with no gene match: 3. CDR3 sequence reads: CATSGGQGAYEQYF. CDR3 sequence (DNA): TGTGCCACCAGCGGCGGACAGGGGGCCTACGAGCAGTACTTC.

The chain is built from TRBV27 and TRBJ1-2; a possible D gene is TRBD1 (6 bases). Germline lookup yields CDR1 MNHEY and CDR2 SMNVEV (reference sequence). CDR3 length: 13 residues. V lost 4 bases, J lost 2 bases, and 8 bases lay in between. Written as DNA, the CDR3 is TGTGCCAGCAGTTACGGACAGAACTATGGCTACACCTTC. Translating it yields CASSYGQNYGYTF.

The chain couples TRBV9 to TRBJ2-1; 7 positions match TRBD1. V shed 7 bases, J shed 13 bases, and the junction held 14 bases outside the gene matches. The germline V gene encodes CDR1 SGDLS and CDR2 YYNGEE. The CDR3 totals 13 residues. CDR3 sequence reads: CASGSTPTGEQFF. The CDR3, as DNA: TGTGCCAGCGGATCCACTCCCACAGGGGAACAGTTCTTC.

The chain links TRBV12-5 to TRBJ2-7; the D is unclear. The V end lost 3 bases, the J end lost 4 bases, and 10 bases lay between the germline ends. The CDR3 has 13 residues. Germline CDR1 reads LGHNT; CDR2 reads FRNRAP. The DNA for the CDR3 is TGTGCTAGTGGTTTCGACGTTCCGTACGAGCAGTACTTC. Translated, it gives CASGFDVPYEQYF.

The rearrangement joins TRBV5-1 to TRBJ2-5; 9 bases fit TRBD1. CDR1 and CDR2 from the germline V gene are SGHRS and YFSETQ. Trimming cost V 0 bases and J 2 bases; bases outside gene matches: 8. This CDR3 has 17 amino acids. The CDR3 reads CASSLGSRTGAQETQYF. CDR3 DNA sequence: TGCGCCAGCAGCTTGGGATCTCGGACAGGGGCGCAAGAGACCCAGTACTTC.

A single count supports this clone. The chain combines TRBV7-2 with TRBJ1-4, with TRBD1 identical over 7 bases. With V trimmed by 3 bases and J by 0 bases, 1 base remained unmatched. Germline V lookup: CDR1 SGHTA, CDR2 FQGNSA. This CDR3 comprises 15 residues. CDR3 sequence reads: CASSFTGATNEKLFF. CDR3 bases: TGTGCCAGCAGCTTTACAGGGGCAACTAATGAAAAACTGTTTTTT.